This entry features one TCR beta chain sequence. The table came from immunoSEQ multiplex PCR; TCRdb's copy has only in-frame clones and leaves some out. The sample carries about 230,000 clones, 70% to 90% recorded once. The V gene lost 9 bases and the J gene lost 2 bases, with 12 bases spanning the gap. Germline assignment: CDR1 KGHDR and CDR2 SFDVKD. This CDR3 region has 14 residues. This sample is drawn from a study of blood T cell repertoires in COVID-19. The sample was PBMCs or T cells enriched from blood (not recorded which). The chain employs TRBV24-1 and TRBJ1-4; D gene ambiguous. The TCR was taken from a man aged 25-45 years who had recovered from COVID-19. DNA of the CDR3: TGTGCCACCCCCGGGGTAGCTACTAATGAAAAACTGTTTTTT. It specifies CATPGVATNEKLFF.